The rows below give T cell receptor beta chains drawn from one sample of a study of OX40 agonist ivuxolimab in advanced cancers. Assay: immunoSEQ multiplex PCR; the TCRdb copy retains only in-frame clones and omits some. The table has about 45,000 clones, almost 90% seen once. The sequencing used CD4+ or CD8+ T cells sorted from blood, collected in a trial of the OX40 agonist ivuxolimab. The receptors were sampled from an adult with an advanced solid tumor such as melanoma, head and neck, liver or kidney cancer. Each CDR3 is given with its conserved first and last residue. A D gene is named only where the DNA matches it firmly. The size field is filled for only some rows; it gives once, few, many or a size class.

few | NA | TRBJ1-5 | TRBV18 | TGTGCCAGCTCACCGACAGGTCAGGGAAATCAGCCCCAGCATTTT | CASSPTGQGNQPQHF
NA | TRBD1 | TRBJ2-1 | TRBV15 | TGTGCCACCAGCACTACGGACAGGGTACGGGGTGAGCAGTTCTTC | CATSTTDRVRGEQFF
NA | NA | TRBJ2-5 | TRBV2 | TGTGCCAGCAGTAGCGGAGAGACCCAGTACTTC | CASSSGETQYF
NA | TRBD2 | TRBJ2-7 | TRBV15 | TGTGCCACCAGCGGACGACTAGCGGGTTCCTACGAGCAGTACTTC | CATSGRLAGSYEQYF
NA | TRBD2 | TRBJ2-3 | TRBV5-1 | TGCGCCAGCAGCCCGCTAGCGGGAATCACAGATACGCAGTATTTT | CASSPLAGITDTQYF
NA | TRBD2 | TRBJ2-3 | TRBV7-2 | TGTGCCAGCATAAAGACTAGCGGGTCCACTACTCAAGATGCAGATACGCAGTATTTT | CASIKTSGSTTQDADTQYF
NA | NA | TRBJ1-5 | TRBV30 | TGTGCCTGGAGTGTATCCGGGGATCAGCCCCAGCATTTT | CAWSVSGDQPQHF
NA | TRBD1 | TRBJ2-1 | TRBV7-2 | TGTGCCAGCAGCAAACCGGGACAGGGCTACAATGAGCAGTTCTTC | CASSKPGQGYNEQFF
NA | TRBD1 | TRBJ2-7 | TRBV11-2 | TGTGCCAGCAGCTTATTGGGACAGGGCTACGAGCAGTACTTC | CASSLLGQGYEQYF
few | NA | TRBJ1-5 | TRBV19 | TGTGCCACCCGGGTGATTTGGGCCAATCAGCCCCAGCATTTT | CATRVIWANQPQHF
NA | NA | TRBJ2-5 | TRBV9 | TGTGCCAGCAGCGTAGGGTGGGCGGAGACCCAGTACTTC | CASSVGWAETQYF
NA | TRBD1 | TRBJ2-3 | TRBV19 | TGTGCCAGTACGGGACAGGGGCGGGATACGCAGTATTTT | CASTGQGRDTQYF
NA | NA | TRBJ2-1 | TRBV7-2 | TGTGCCAGCAGCTCACCTCCGGGAAACAATGAGCAGTTCTTC | CASSSPPGNNEQFF
NA | NA | TRBJ2-5 | TRBV29-1 | TGCAGCGTTGACCTGGTTCAAGAGACCCAGTACTTC | CSVDLVQETQYF
NA | NA | TRBJ1-6 | TRBV6-5 | TGTGCCAGCAGTTATCTTCAGGGTCGGGATTCACCCCTCCACTTT | CASSYLQGRDSPLHF
NA | TRBD2 | TRBJ2-7 | TRBV18 | TGTGCCAGCTCCTCTGGGCGGGGGGGCTACGAGCAGTACTTC | CASSSGRGGYEQYF
NA | TRBD2 | TRBJ2-7 | TRBV7-2 | TGTGCCAGCAGCTCTCCTGGGGCTAGCGGTAGCGAGCAGTACTTC | CASSSPGASGSEQYF
NA | NA | TRBJ2-1 | TRBV28 | TGTGCCAGCAGTTCCAGACTAGGCCCATACAATGAGCAGTTCTTC | CASSSRLGPYNEQFF
NA | NA | TRBJ1-4 | TRBV6-5 | TGTGCCAGCAGTTACTCGAGAACAGGCCGGGAAAAACTGTTTTTT | CASSYSRTGREKLFF
once | TRBD2 | TRBJ2-1 | TRBV7-3 | TGTGCCAGCACCCCAGGCAGCGGGAGGGCCAACAATGAGCAGTTCTTC | CASTPGSGRANNEQFF
NA | NA | TRBJ2-1 | TRBV21-1 | TGTGCCCACCCGGGTGGGCAAGTCCACAATGAGCAGTTCTTC | CAHPGGQVHNEQFF
NA | NA | TRBJ2-7 | TRBV5-1 | TGCGCCAGCAGCTTGGTTTTCGGGGGAATGGCGCACGAGCAGTACTTC | CASSLVFGGMAHEQYF
NA | NA | TRBJ1-1 | TRBV10-2 | TGCGCCAGCAGTGAGTCCGATATTAACACTGAAGCTTTCTTT | CASSESDINTEAFF
once | NA | TRBJ2-3 | TRBV5-1 | TGCGCCAGCAGCTCGTCGCCGGGCCCAGCAGGGGAAGGTACGCAGTATTTT | CASSSSPGPAGEGTQYF
once | NA | TRBJ2-3 | TRBV4-1 | TGCGCCAGCGCGCCAGGTGAATTCACAGATACGCAGTATTTT | CASAPGEFTDTQYF
NA | NA | TRBJ2-1 | TRBV7-2 | TGTGCCAGCAGCTTCGTAGCGGACTCCTACAATGAGCAGTTCTTC | CASSFVADSYNEQFF
once | TRBD1 | TRBJ1-1 | TRBV4-1 | TGCGCCAGCAGCCCCTCAGGGGACAGGAACACTGAAGCTTTCTTT | CASSPSGDRNTEAFF
NA | TRBD1 | TRBJ2-2 | TRBV6-6 | TGTGCCAGCAGTTCGGACAGGTCCACCGGGGAGCTGTTTTTT | CASSSDRSTGELFF
NA | TRBD2 | TRBJ2-7 | TRBV7-3 | TGTGCCAGCAGCCAGACTAGCGGGCTAGTCTACGAGCAGTACTTC | CASSQTSGLVYEQYF
NA | TRBD2 | TRBJ2-3 | TRBV4-2 | TGTGCCAGCAGCCCGGGACTAGCGGAGGGGGGCACAGATACGCAGTATTTT | CASSPGLAEGGTDTQYF